A selection of T cell receptor beta chains follows, all from one sample in a study of blood T cell repertoires in COVID-19. The data were produced by immunoSEQ multiplex PCR, yet TCRdb's version contains in-frame clones alone and is incomplete. Of about 320,000 clones in the sample, approximately 88% were seen once. The specimen was PBMCs or T cells enriched from blood (not recorded which). These receptors were collected from a man in his sixties who had recovered from COVID-19. CDR3s include the opening cysteine and the closing phenylalanine or tryptophan. D genes are given only for firm matches. Clone size is stated in some rows and not others, as once, few, many or a class when expanded.

cdr3_aa cdr3_nt j_call v_call d_call clone_size
CASSLQAHIGNEQFF TGTGCCAGCTCACTCCAGGCCCATATCGGCAATGAGCAGTTCTTC TRBJ2-1 TRBV18 . .
CASSLPLRISTDTQYF TGTGCCAGCAGTTTACCGTTGCGCATTAGCACAGATACGCAGTATTTT TRBJ2-3 TRBV28 . .
CAISESTSAASYEQYF TGTGCCATCAGTGAGTCCACTAGCGCAGCCTCCTACGAGCAGTACTTC TRBJ2-7 TRBV10-3 TRBD2 .
CASSEGLAGLKEQYF TGTGCCAGCAGTGAGGGACTAGCGGGATTGAAGGAGCAGTACTTC TRBJ2-7 TRBV2 TRBD2 .
CASRAGGGNTIYF TGTGCCAGCAGGGCGGGCGGTGGAAACACCATATATTTT TRBJ1-3 TRBV7-9 . .
CASSRPRSGIDTDTQYF TGTGCCAGCAGTCGACCCCGTAGCGGGATCGACACAGATACGCAGTATTTT TRBJ2-3 TRBV2 TRBD2 .
CASSPGQVSKGELFF TGTGCCAGCAGCCCGGGACAGGTTTCTAAGGGGGAACTGTTTTTT TRBJ1-4 TRBV6-2/TRBV6-3 TRBD1 few
CASSSQGQYNEQFF TGTGCCAGCAGCTCCCAGGGGCAGTACAATGAGCAGTTCTTC TRBJ2-1 TRBV7-2 . .
CASSRPGDSGSSHEQYF TGTGCCAGTAGCCGCCCGGGGGATAGCGGGAGCTCCCACGAGCAGTACTTC TRBJ2-7 TRBV19 TRBD2 .
CASRAGTGPETQYF TGTGCCAGCAGAGCCGGGACAGGGCCCGAGACCCAGTACTTC TRBJ2-5 TRBV10-3 TRBD1 once
CASSYRGPEGEKLFF TGTGCCAGCAGTTACAGGGGGCCCGAGGGTGAAAAACTGTTTTTT TRBJ1-4 TRBV6-5 TRBD1 .
CASSLRLAVADTQYF TGTGCCAGCAGCTTGAGACTAGCGGTCGCAGATACGCAGTATTTT TRBJ2-3 TRBV5-4 TRBD2 .
CASSLVGGPYEQYF TGTGCCAGCAGCTTGGTGGGAGGGCCCTACGAGCAGTACTTC TRBJ2-7 TRBV11-2 TRBD2 .
CASCRELGTDTQYF TGCGCCAGCTGCCGGGAGTTGGGTACAGATACGCAGTATTTT TRBJ2-3 TRBV5-1 . .
CASSHLGAWTDTQYF TGTGCCAGCAGCCACCTAGGGGCATGGACAGATACGCAGTATTTT TRBJ2-3 TRBV3-1/TRBV3-2 . .
CASRRDTLNTEAFF TGTGCCAGCAGACGGGACACCTTGAACACTGAAGCTTTCTTT TRBJ1-1 TRBV5-5 . .
CASSLAGGTQYF TGTGCCAGCAGTTTAGCAGGTGGAACGCAGTATTTT TRBJ2-3 TRBV27 . .